These 11 T cell receptor beta chains share one sample of origin, sequenced in a study of spatial heterogeneity in lung cancer. TCRdb itself ran the 5' RACE reads through MiXCR, one entry per CDR3 protein. Of 3,500 to 4,000 distinct CDR3 sequences detected, 4% to 6% appear once; the ten largest clones hold approximately 15%. The study, taken as a whole, reports: Within tumors, counts of expanded alpha and beta TCRs tracked tumor mutation counts.

Their specific antigens are unknown. Time point reported: sample taken at primary tumor resection. Sequencing used lung tumor tissue, obtained at surgery. The source of these receptors is a female donor with early-stage non-small cell lung cancer.

Relative to its sample, this clonotype is medium-sized. CDR3 loop: CASSLSRGYGEKLFF. The CDR3 coding sequence is TGTGCCAGCAGTTTATCGAGGGGGTATGGTGAAAAACTGTTTTTT. The chain employs TRBV27 and TRBJ1-4; D is perhaps TRBD1 (6 bases). V was cut by 0 bases and J by 7 bases, with 12 bases left in between. This CDR3 comprises 15 residues. Germline V gene lookup returns CDR1 MNHEY and CDR2 SMNVEV (reference sequence).

Within the sample, this clonotype is medium-sized. This chain links TRBV5-1 with TRBJ1-1; TRBD1 agrees at 8 bases. CDR3 length: 15 residues. Unmatched junction bases numbered 5, after V lost 1 base and J lost 3 bases. The germline gives CDR1 SGHRS, CDR2 YFSETQ. The CDR3 bases are TGCGCCAGCAGCTTGTTCAGGACAGGGTACACTGAAGCTTTCTTT. It specifies CASSLFRTGYTEAFF.

Relative to its sample, this clonotype is medium-sized (0.01 to 0.1%). The chain has TRBV12-3 or TRBV12-4 and TRBJ1-2; 7 nucleotides align to TRBD1. Trimming removed 5 bases from V and 5 bases from J; junction bases left unmatched: 8. The CDR3 contains 14 residues. The CDR3 is CASSQQGQAYGYTF. As DNA, the CDR3 is TGTGCCAGCAGTCAACAAGGACAGGCTTATGGCTACACCTTC.

Relative to its sample, this clonotype is medium-sized. The V and J genes are TRBV4-1 and TRBJ1-5; tentative D call: TRBD1 (6 bases). The CDR3 extends over 13 amino acids. Germline V gene sequence: CDR1 MGHRA, CDR2 YSYEKL. V was clipped by 4 bases and J by 6 bases, with 10 bases between them. The CDR3 protein is CASSLTQGQPQHF. The CDR3 DNA sequence: TGCGCCAGCAGCCTTACACAGGGTCAGCCCCAGCATTTT.

This clonotype qualifies as medium-sized. This chain links TRBV6-5 with TRBJ1-4; 8 bases are a match to TRBD1. The V and J ends lost 0 bases and 8 bases, in that order; junction bases with no gene match: 11. CDR1 is MNHEY and CDR2 is SVGAGI in the germline V gene. The CDR3 covers 17 residues. CDR3 loop: CASSYSAPRGLWEKLFF. Here the CDR3 DNA reads TGTGCCAGCAGTTACTCAGCTCCCAGGGGGCTTTGGGAAAAACTGTTTTTT.

By share, this clonotype counts as medium-sized. This rearrangement joins TRBV12-3 or TRBV12-4 to TRBJ2-5, with D possibly TRBD2 on 5 matching bases. Trimming removed 3 bases at V and 4 bases at J, with 9 bases between. There are 13 residues in the CDR3. The CDR3 sequence: CASSLGVIETQYF. As DNA, the CDR3 is TGTGCCAGCAGTTTGGGAGTAATAGAGACCCAGTACTTC.

This clonotype showed up many times. This chain's CDR3 is CASSLEINGAYTQYF. DNA for the CDR3: TGTGCCAGCAGCTTAGAAATCAATGGGGCTTATACGCAGTATTTT. The chain uses TRBV7-8 and TRBJ2-3, with TRBD1 as a possible D gene (5 bases). V was shortened by 1 base and J by 7 bases, with 15 bases between the two germline ends. The CDR3 totals 15 residues. Germline V gene lookup returns CDR1 SGHVS and CDR2 FQNEAQ.

This clonotype is large in the sample. The chain is built from TRBV6-6 and TRBJ2-7; D tentatively reads TRBD1 or TRBD2 (5 bases each). CDR1 MNHNY and CDR2 SVGAGI come from the germline V gene (reference sequence). Trimming removed 6 bases from V and 3 bases from J, with 15 bases in between. CDR3 length equals 14 residues. CDR3 in amino acids: CASSPGPDRYEQYF. CDR3 DNA sequence: TGTGCCAGCAGCCCGGGACCGGATCGCTACGAGCAGTACTTC.

This clonotype was recorded at least ten times. The CDR3 here is CASSGLATQYF. The CDR3 bases are TGTGCCAGCAGTGGACTAGCAACGCAGTATTTT. V usage is TRBV2 and J usage is TRBJ2-3, with 7 bases matching TRBD2. Germline trimming cut 4 bases from V and 9 bases from J; bases unmatched to any gene: 1. CDR1 and CDR2 (germline): SNHLY, FYNNEI. The CDR3 runs 11 residues.

This clonotype counts as medium-sized. CDR3 protein: CASSPDGATNEKLFF. In nucleotides, the CDR3 is TGTGCCAGCTCACCCGACGGCGCAACTAATGAAAAACTGTTTTTT. The gene calls are TRBV18 and TRBJ1-4, with D unclear. This CDR3 region has 15 residues. Germline V gene data show CDR1 as KGHSH and CDR2 as LQKENI. V lost 3 bases to trimming and J lost 0 bases, with 8 bases between them.

This clonotype was found many times. The chain joins TRBV4-2 to TRBJ1-1; D uncertain. The CDR3 sequence is 12 residues long. Germline CDR1 reads LGHNA; CDR2 reads YNFKEQ. Trimming cost V 2 bases and J 2 bases, with 3 bases left between them. CDR3 loop: CASSQPNTEAFF. DNA for the CDR3: TGTGCCAGCAGCCAACCCAACACTGAAGCTTTCTTT.